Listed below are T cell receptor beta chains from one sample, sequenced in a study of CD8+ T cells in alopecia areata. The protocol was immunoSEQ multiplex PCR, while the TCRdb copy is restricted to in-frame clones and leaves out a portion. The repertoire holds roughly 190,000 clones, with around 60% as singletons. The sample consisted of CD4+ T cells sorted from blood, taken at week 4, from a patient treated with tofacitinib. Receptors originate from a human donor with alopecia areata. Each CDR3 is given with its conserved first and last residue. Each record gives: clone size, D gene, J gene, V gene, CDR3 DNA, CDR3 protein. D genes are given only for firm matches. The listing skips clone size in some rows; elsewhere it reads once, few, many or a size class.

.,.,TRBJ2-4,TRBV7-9,TGTGCCAGCAGCTTAGCTGTAACAGCCCTAGCCAAAAACATTCAGTACTTC,CASSLAVTALAKNIQYF
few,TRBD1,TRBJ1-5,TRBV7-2,TGTGCCAGCAGCTTAGCAGGGGGCGATCAGCCCCAGCATTTT,CASSLAGGDQPQHF
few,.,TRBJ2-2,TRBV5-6,TGTGCCAGCAGCTTGGTCAGGGCAACCGGGGAGCTGTTTTTT,CASSLVRATGELFF
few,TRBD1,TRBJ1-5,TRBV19,TGTGCCAGTAACAGGGGGGAGGGAAATCAGCCCCAGCATTTT,CASNRGEGNQPQHF
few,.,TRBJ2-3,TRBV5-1,TGCGCCAGCAGCAACGGACTTACCCCTAGCACAGATACGCAGTATTTT,CASSNGLTPSTDTQYF
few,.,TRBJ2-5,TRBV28,TGTGCCAGCAGTTTGAAGGAGACCCAGTACTTC,CASSLKETQYF
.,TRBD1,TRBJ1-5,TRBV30,TGTGCCTGGAGCCAATATCGAGGGGGCAGGAACAATCAGCCCCAGCATTTT,CAWSQYRGGRNNQPQHF
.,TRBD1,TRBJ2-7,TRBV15,TGTGCCACCAGCAGAGAGGGGACAGGGATGAACGAGCAGTACTTC,CATSREGTGMNEQYF
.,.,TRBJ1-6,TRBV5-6,TGTGCCACCGGAAGGAGCTCCTATAATTCACCCCTCCACTTT,CATGRSSYNSPLHF
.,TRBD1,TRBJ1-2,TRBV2,TGTGCCAGCAGTGAACAGGGGGCCTGGGGCTACACCTTC,CASSEQGAWGYTF
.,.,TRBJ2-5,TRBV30,TGTGCCTGGAGTGTCGGACAGACGTACCAAGAGACCCAGTACTTC,CAWSVGQTYQETQYF
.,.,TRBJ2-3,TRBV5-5,TGTGCCAGCAGCTTGACCCCCGGGTTCACAGATACGCAGTATTTT,CASSLTPGFTDTQYF
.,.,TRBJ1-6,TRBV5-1,TGCGCCAGCAGCTTGGGGTTCTCCGGGACCCCTAATTCACCCCTCCACTTT,CASSLGFSGTPNSPLHF
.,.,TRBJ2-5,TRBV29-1,TGCAGCGTCCCGACGATAGGCCAGGGGCAAGAGACCCAGTACTTC,CSVPTIGQGQETQYF
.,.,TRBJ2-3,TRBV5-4,TGTGCCAGCAGCGCCGGGGGGCGGGATACGCAGTATTTT,CASSAGGRDTQYF
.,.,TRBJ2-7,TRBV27,TGTGCCAAACTAACCTACGAGCAGTACTTC,CAKLTYEQYF
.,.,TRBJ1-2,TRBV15,TGTGCCACCAGCAGAGAGGGAACATGGGGCTACACCTTC,CATSREGTWGYTF
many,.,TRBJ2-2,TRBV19,TGTGCCAGTAGTATGGGTCTGTGGGGCGGCAACACCGGGGAGCTGTTTTTT,CASSMGLWGGNTGELFF
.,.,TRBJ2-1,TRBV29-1,TGCAGCGTTGAAGGGCGGACCTACAATGAGCAGTTCTTC,CSVEGRTYNEQFF
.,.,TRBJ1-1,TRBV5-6,TGTGCCAGCAGCTCCGGGACGAACACTGAAGCTTTCTTT,CASSSGTNTEAFF
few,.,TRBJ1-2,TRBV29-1,TGCAGCGTTGGTCGGGGGCTCGGCTATGGCTACACCTTC,CSVGRGLGYGYTF
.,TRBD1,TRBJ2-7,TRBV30,TGTGCCCGGTCTCAGGGGGCCGGCGAGCAGTACTTC,CARSQGAGEQYF
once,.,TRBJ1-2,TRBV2,TGTGCCAGCAGTGACTTAGGGCCCCTGGGGGGCTACACCTTC,CASSDLGPLGGYTF
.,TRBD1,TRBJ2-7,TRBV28,TGTGCCAGCAGTCCCGCCGGGACAGGGATCTACGAGCAGTACTTC,CASSPAGTGIYEQYF
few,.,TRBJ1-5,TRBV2,TGTGCCAGCAGTATTAATCAGCCCCAGCATTTT,CASSINQPQHF
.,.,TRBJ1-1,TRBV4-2,TGTGCCAGCAGTAACCTGGGGGGGACCAACACTGAAGCTTTCTTT,CASSNLGGTNTEAFF
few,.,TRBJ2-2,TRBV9,TGTGCCAGCAGCGTAGGTGGCGGGGAGCTGTTTTTT,CASSVGGGELFF
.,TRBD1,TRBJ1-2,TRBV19,TGTGCCAGTAGTACACCGCCGACAGGGGGACGCTATGGCTACACCTTC,CASSTPPTGGRYGYTF
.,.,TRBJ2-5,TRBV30,TGTGCCTACACATTGTACCAAGAGACCCAGTACTTC,CAYTLYQETQYF
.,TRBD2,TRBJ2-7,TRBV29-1,TGCAGCGGGACCGAGCGGGGGATCTACGAGCAGTACTTC,CSGTERGIYEQYF